This entry describes one T cell receptor beta chain. This entry is derived from a study of CD8 T cells in Susac syndrome. The CDR3 is made up of 14 amino acids. The V end lost 6 bases, the J end lost 3 bases, and 12 bases lay between the germline ends. CDR1 and CDR2 from the germline V gene are KGHSH and LQKENI. After extraction with the RNeasy kit, roughly 0.45 to 1 ug of the RNA was reverse transcribed using random hexamers. Using its own MiXCR run on the immunoSEQ multiplex PCR reads, TCRdb lists one record per CDR3 protein. The sample lists 150,000 to 200,000 distinct CDR3 sequences, around nine tenths occurring once.

Sequenced: CD4+ T cells from PBMCs. The V and J genes are TRBV18 and TRBJ1-5; D is perhaps TRBD1 (5 bases). The source is a human donor with Susac syndrome. The CDR3 sequence: CASSAGSDNQPQHF. The CDR3 DNA follows: TGTGCCAGCTCTGCAGGGTCGGACAATCAGCCCCAGCATTTT.